This T cell receptor beta chain came from a study of blood T cells in healthy people across ages. PCR was performed a second time for about 7 to 11 cycles using a sample-barcoded 5' primer and a J-beta primer mix. TCRdb re-called the 5' RACE reads through MiXCR, storing one row per CDR3 protein. This table holds some 1,800,000 distinct CDR3 sequences, about two fifths found once. To note about this clonotype: Antigen specificity is unknown.

This CDR3 is 14 amino acids long. V gave up 4 bases and J gave up 1 base, with 13 bases separating them. In germline, CDR1 is SQVTM, CDR2 ANQGSEA. Study-wide findings and caveats: Long-lived donors carried more naive CD4+ cells and greater diversity than aged donors. With naive T cell percentage, TCR beta diversity showed a strong correlation.

The chain links TRBV29-1 to TRBJ1-1, with D maybe TRBD1 (5 bases). The specimen sequenced was blood. The receptor was derived from a human donor in good health. CDR3 bases: TGCAGCGTTGTAAGTTCAGGGTCGAACACTGAAGCTTTCTTT. This encodes CSVVSSGSNTEAFF.